This T cell receptor beta chain derives from a study of shared clonotypes between healthy human individuals (dated by TCRdb to between 2020 and 2021). Regarding the complete study: Three men and a couple of women, aged 18 to 49 years, made up the cohort. For each donor, three plates each were used for CD4 naive and CD4 memory, two plates were used for CD8 naive, and one plate was used for CD8 memory. The study deeply sequenced blood TCR repertoires of about 5 healthy adults to estimate repertoire size and the extent of clonotype sharing between individuals. Libraries were prepared and TCR repertoires were sequenced by different laboratories using diverse techniques, in order to increase sequencing depth and limit assay-specific biases. Per donor, leukapheresis produced somewhere between about 0.94 and 8.9 billion PBMCs.

CDR1 and CDR2, looked up from the germline V gene, are SGHAT and FQNNGV. V and J are truncated by 1 base and 5 bases respectively, leaving an intervening sequence of 3 bases. The CDR3 starts with the cysteine, ends with the phenylalanine, and has 12 residues. The CDR3 DNA has 36 bases and is translated from base 1. Worth noting for this clone: Its specific antigen is unknown. Base qualities are not recorded, but no much larger clone differs from it by a single base.

The investigation overall reported the following: Pairwise subsampling led to the expectation that sequencing depth would affect the degree of clonotype sharing among donors. The genetic and exposure-history diversity represented was limited by the small number of donors. Larger estimated clonotype richness was generally found for naive subsets than for memory subsets. About 5% of naive CD4, 3.5% of naive CD8, about 2.4% of memory CD4, and about 0.4% of memory CD8 clonotypes were shared across a handful of donors. Compared with non-shared clonotypes, the clonotypes found in all four sorted-subset donors had higher generation probabilities. Only blood was sampled, and tissue TCR repertoires likely differ from those in blood. Even with the large sequencing depth, rarefaction of the sorted-subset datasets indicated that sequencing was incomplete.

For the CD8 naive samples, CD45RO-negative cells were positively selected for CCR7, yielding a CD45RA+CCR7+ population from which TemRA cells were excluded. The donors were healthy, HIV-negative adults with no recently reported acute infections or vaccinations. Only Caucasian adults living in Nashville, Tennessee, USA were represented among the donors. Blood was collected by leukapheresis, and PBMCs were isolated by Ficoll-Histopaque density gradient centrifugation and then cryopreserved in liquid nitrogen vapor phase. Analytical flow cytometry was used to check the purity and quantity of every magnetically sorted T cell population. Genomic DNA was isolated from each sorted fraction and quantified by UV absorbance on a Nanodrop 2000c. TCR CDR3 regions were amplified from genomic DNA by multiplex PCR using the deep immunoSEQ assay. For each cell subset, the extracted genomic DNA was distributed evenly across all wells of several immunoSEQ 96-well plates, and each plate served as one replicate. For sorted subsets, each replicate PCR was loaded with 200 ng genomic DNA, equivalent to 25,000 to 35,000 T cell genomes. Purified libraries were measured with a Qubit 3.0 fluorometer, size-checked on a Bioanalyzer 2100, and measured again with the KAPA Library Quantification kit. Every immunoSEQ 96-well plate was sequenced on a separate single-read 150-cycle Illumina NextSeq 550 flow cell. Under the source paper's analysis protocol: The immunoSEQ output contained only junctional sequences without quality scores, so filtering could not match that applied to full-length reads. To assign V/J genes and CDR3, sequences were annotated using PyIR, a Python wrapper for IgBLAST v1.9, with IMGT germline references. Any read was removed if the V/J assignment was weak (E-value above 1e-6), the CDR3 was missing, or the read contained stop codons, out-of-frame junctions, or ambiguous translated residues. V3J clonotypes were defined as sequences sharing the same inferred V gene, J gene, and CDR3 amino acid sequence. Percentage overlap between repertoires was computed as shared unique clonotypes divided by the size of the smaller repertoire. Richness of each repertoire was evaluated using RTK rarefaction, the Chao1 estimator, and Recon v2.1 estimates of unobserved clonotypes. OLGA was used to compute generation probabilities for all TCRbeta clonotypes that the gDNA method yielded from several donors. Imported from immuneACCESS, the table was reduced by TCRdb to in-frame sequences with V and J called. These copies leave out some clones; in studies compared against another copy, an unresolved V gene accounts for under half, and the cause of the remainder is not known. The V and J calls and the clone size are those of that table, but D and trimming were determined from the DNA. This sample is represented by about 680,000 clones; roughly 94% of them were singletons. 24% of the sample belongs to the ten largest clones.

The V gene is TRBV11-2 and the J gene is TRBJ2-1; no D segment can be confidently identified. Source material: naive CD8+ T cells sorted from blood. The cell subset or site label on this specimen signifies: CD45RA+CCR7+. This TCR came from a man aged 25 to 45 in good health. The CDR3 protein: CASSLANNEQFF. The sequence in DNA is TGTGCCAGCAGCTTAGCAAACAATGAGCAGTTCTTC.